Reported below is one T cell receptor (beta chain). Its specificity is unknown. The sample belongs to a study of identical twins. Findings and caveats of the study: The models gave estimates that fell short of the out-of-frame TCR alpha sharing seen in monozygotic twins.

TCRdb reprocessed the 5' RACE reads via MiXCR and lists one record per CDR3 protein. The data show hundreds of thousands of distinct CDR3 sequences, around a sixth seen once. With 5 bases clipped from V and 0 bases from J, the junction kept 15 bases outside the gene matches. The CDR3 runs to 20 residues. The V gene's germline CDR1 is SGHAT and CDR2 FQDESV (reference sequence). This same sample was also part of a study on T cells expressing NK-cell markers. From that report: The CD3+CD56-NKG2C+ fraction of a handful of donors was also led by these clonotypes.

The chain is built from TRBV11-1 and TRBJ2-1; the match to TRBD2 covers 11 bases. The sequenced material came from PBMCs. The origin of this receptor is a woman between 18 and 29 years old in good health. The DNA of the CDR3 is TGTGCCAGCAGCCAGACTAGCGGGACTCTCCCAGTGAGCTCCTACAATGAGCAGTTCTTC. This sequence encodes CASSQTSGTLPVSSYNEQFF.